Ten or more counts support the clone carrying this T cell receptor (beta chain). Amplification of TCR alpha and beta CDR3 regions from RNA used iRepertoire nested multiplex PCR. TCRdb called the multiplex PCR reads again in MiXCR, with one record for every CDR3 protein. Here the sample spans tens of thousands of distinct CDR3 sequences, about 23% being singletons. The CDR3 totals 14 residues. Trimming left V 4 bases short and J 3 bases short, with 11 bases between. Looked up from germline, CDR1 is MGHDK and CDR2 is SYGVNS. The sample originates from a study of glioma-infiltrating T cells. This receptor was taken from a human donor with low-grade glioma or glioblastoma, undergoing nonglioma brain surgery, or in good health (not recorded which). The chain joins TRBV25-1 to TRBJ2-3, with a possible D match to TRBD1 (6 bases). Sequenced material: glioma tissue, nonneoplastic brain tissue, or PBMCs (not recorded which). The CDR3 DNA reads as TGTGCCAGCAGTGCCCCCAGGGGAACAGATACGCAGTATTTT. Its protein is CASSAPRGTDTQYF.